The subject of this entry is one T cell receptor beta chain. Its target is unknown. This sample was included in a study of CD4 T cells in relation to SARS-CoV-2 and coronaviruses. CD4+ T cells from unexposed donors were obtained before the COVID-19 pandemic (2011-2018). Isolation of CD4+ T cells took place after around eleven days in culture. CDR3 length: 16 amino acids. Germline V gene data show CDR1 as LGHDT and CDR2 as YNNKEL (reference sequence). With V trimmed by 1 base and J by 2 bases, 8 bases remained unmatched. The protocol was immunoSEQ multiplex PCR, while the TCRdb copy is restricted to in-frame clones and leaves out a portion. The repertoire holds about 30,000 clones, 72% seen once, with 9% to 15% in the top ten.

The sequence was obtained from a human donor in good health. The chain has TRBV3-1 (or the pseudogene TRBV3-2) and TRBJ2-7; 7 nucleotides align to TRBD1. Specimen: CD4+ T cells from PBMCs, cultured in vitro. CDR3 loop: CASSQGYKGQTYEQYF. In nucleotides, the CDR3 is TGTGCCAGCAGCCAAGGCTATAAGGGACAGACCTACGAGCAGTACTTC.